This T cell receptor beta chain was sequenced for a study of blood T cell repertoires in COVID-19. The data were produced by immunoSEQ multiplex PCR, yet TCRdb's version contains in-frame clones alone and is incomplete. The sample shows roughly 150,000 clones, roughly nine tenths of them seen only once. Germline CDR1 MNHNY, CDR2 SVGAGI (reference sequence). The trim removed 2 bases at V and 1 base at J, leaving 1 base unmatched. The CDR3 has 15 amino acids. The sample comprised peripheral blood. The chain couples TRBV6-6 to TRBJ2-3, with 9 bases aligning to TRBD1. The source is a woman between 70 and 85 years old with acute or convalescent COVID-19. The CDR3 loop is CASSYTGGGTDTQYF. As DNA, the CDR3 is TGTGCCAGCAGTTACACAGGGGGCGGCACAGATACGCAGTATTTT.